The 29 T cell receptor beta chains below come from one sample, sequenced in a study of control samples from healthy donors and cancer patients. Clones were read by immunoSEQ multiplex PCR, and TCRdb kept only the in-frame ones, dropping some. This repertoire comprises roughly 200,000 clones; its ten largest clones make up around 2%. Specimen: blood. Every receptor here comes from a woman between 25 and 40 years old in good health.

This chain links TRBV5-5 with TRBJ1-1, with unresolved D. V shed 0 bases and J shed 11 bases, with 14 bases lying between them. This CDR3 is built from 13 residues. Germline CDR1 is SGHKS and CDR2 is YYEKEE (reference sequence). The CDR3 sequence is CASSLGGYQKAFF. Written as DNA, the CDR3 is TGTGCCAGCAGCTTGGGCGGCTATCAGAAGGCTTTCTTT.

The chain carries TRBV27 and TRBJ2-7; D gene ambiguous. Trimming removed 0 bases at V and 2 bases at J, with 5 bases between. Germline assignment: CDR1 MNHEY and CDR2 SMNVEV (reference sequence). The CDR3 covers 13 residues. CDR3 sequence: CASSLSGPYEQYF. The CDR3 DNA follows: TGTGCCAGCAGTTTATCAGGTCCCTACGAGCAGTACTTC.

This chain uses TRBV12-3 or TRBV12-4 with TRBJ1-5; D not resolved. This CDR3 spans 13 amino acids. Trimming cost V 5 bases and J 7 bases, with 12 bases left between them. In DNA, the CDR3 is TGTGCCAGCAGTCAGCGGCGGGTACAGCCCCAGCATTTT. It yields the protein CASSQRRVQPQHF.

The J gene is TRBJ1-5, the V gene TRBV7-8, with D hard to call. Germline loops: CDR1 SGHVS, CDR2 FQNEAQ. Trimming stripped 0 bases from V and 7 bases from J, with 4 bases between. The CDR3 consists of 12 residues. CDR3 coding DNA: TGTGCCAGCAGCTTAGCGCTACAGCCCCAGCATTTT. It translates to CASSLALQPQHF.

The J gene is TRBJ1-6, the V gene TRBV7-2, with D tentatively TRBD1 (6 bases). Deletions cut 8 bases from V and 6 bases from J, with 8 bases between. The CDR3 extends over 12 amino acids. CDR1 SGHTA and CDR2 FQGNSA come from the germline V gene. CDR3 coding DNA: TGTGCCAGCGGACAGAGTAATTCACCCCTCCACTTT. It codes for CASGQSNSPLHF.

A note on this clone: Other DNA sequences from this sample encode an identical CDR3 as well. CDR3 DNA: TGTGCCAGCAGCGTAGGACAATTAACCGGGGAGCTGTTTTTT. Its translation is CASSVGQLTGELFF. The rearrangement links TRBV9 to TRBJ2-2, with no clear D. The CDR3 loop spans 14 amino acids. V was shortened by 0 bases and J by 5 bases, with 8 bases between the two germline ends. Looked up from germline, CDR1 is SGDLS and CDR2 is YYNGEE.

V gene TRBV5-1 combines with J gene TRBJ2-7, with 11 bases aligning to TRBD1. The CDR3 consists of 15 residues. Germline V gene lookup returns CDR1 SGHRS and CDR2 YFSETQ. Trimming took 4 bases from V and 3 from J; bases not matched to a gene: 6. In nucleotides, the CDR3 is TGCGCCAGCAGCCCGGTCGGGACAGGGGGCTACGAGCAGTACTTC. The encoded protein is CASSPVGTGGYEQYF.

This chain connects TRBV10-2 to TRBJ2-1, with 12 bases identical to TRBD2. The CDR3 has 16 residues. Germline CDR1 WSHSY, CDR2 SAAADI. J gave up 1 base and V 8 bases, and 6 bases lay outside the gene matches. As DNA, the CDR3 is TGCGCCAGCCGTCTAGCGGGGGGGCGTTCCTACAATGAGCAGTTCTTC. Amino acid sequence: CASRLAGGRSYNEQFF.

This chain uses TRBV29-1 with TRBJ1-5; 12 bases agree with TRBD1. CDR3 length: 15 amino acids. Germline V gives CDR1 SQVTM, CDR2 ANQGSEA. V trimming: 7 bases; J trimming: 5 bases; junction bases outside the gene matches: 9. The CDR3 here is CSATKGTGGDQPQHF. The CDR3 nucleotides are TGCAGCGCAACGAAGGGGACAGGGGGCGATCAGCCCCAGCATTTT.

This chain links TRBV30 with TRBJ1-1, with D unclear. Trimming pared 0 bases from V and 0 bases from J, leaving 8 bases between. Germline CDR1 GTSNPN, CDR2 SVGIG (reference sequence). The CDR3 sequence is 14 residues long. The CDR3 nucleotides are TGTGCCTGGAGTGTCTCGCTCCTGAACACTGAAGCTTTCTTT. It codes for CAWSVSLLNTEAFF.

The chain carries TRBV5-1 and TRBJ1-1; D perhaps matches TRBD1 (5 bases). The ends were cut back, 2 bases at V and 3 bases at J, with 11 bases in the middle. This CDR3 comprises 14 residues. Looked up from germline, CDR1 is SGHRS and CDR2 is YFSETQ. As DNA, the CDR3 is TGCGCCAGCAGCTTAAACTGGGGGGACACTGAAGCTTTCTTT. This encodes CASSLNWGDTEAFF.

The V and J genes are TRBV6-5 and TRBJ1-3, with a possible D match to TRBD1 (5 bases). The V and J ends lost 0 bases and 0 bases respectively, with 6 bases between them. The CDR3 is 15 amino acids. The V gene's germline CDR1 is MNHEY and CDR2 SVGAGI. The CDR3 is CASSYSTVSGNTIYF. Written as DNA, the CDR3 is TGTGCCAGCAGTTACTCGACAGTCTCTGGAAACACCATATATTTT.

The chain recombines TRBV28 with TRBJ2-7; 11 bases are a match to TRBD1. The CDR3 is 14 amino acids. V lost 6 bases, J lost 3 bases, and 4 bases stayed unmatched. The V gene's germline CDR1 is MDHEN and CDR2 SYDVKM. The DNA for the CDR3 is TGTGCCAGCAGCGGGACAGGGGGAGTCTACGAGCAGTACTTC. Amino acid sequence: CASSGTGGVYEQYF.

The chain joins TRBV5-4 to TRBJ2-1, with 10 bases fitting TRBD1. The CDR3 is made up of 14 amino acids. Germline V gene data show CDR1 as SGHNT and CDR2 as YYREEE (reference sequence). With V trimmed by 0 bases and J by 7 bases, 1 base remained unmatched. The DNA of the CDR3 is TGTGCCAGCAGCTTGGGGACAGGGGGGAATGAGCAGTTCTTC. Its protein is CASSLGTGGNEQFF.

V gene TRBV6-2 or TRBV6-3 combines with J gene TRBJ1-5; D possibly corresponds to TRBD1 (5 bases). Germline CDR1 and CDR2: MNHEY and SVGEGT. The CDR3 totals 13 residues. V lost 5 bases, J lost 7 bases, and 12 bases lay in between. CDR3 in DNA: TGTGCCAGCAGTCCGGCAGGGAACCAGCCCCAGCATTTT. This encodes CASSPAGNQPQHF.

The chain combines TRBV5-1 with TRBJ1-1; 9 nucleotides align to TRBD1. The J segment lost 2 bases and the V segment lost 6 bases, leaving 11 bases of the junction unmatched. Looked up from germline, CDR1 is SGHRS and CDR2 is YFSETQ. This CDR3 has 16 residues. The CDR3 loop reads CASTYFPGQGNTEAFF. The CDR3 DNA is TGCGCCAGCACCTACTTTCCGGGACAGGGAAACACTGAAGCTTTCTTT.

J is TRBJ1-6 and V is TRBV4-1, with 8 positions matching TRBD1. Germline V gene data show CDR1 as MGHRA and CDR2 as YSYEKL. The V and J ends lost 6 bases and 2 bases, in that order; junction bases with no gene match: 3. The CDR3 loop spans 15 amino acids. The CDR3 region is CASRGQAPYNSPLHF. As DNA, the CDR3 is TGCGCCAGCAGGGGACAGGCGCCCTATAATTCACCCCTCCACTTT.

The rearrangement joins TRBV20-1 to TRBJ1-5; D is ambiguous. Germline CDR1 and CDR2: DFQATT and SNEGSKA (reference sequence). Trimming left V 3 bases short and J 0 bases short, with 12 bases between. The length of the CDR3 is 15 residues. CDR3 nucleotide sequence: TGCAGTGCTAGTTCGAGTCCCTATAGCAATCAGCCCCAGCATTTT. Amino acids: CSASSSPYSNQPQHF.

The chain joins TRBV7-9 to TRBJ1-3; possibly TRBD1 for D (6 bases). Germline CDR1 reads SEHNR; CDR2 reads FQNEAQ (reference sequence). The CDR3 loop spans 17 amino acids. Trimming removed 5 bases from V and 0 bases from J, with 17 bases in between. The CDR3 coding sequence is TGTGCCAGCAGCCCACAGGGAGACGGATACTCTGGAAACACCATATATTTT. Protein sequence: CASSPQGDGYSGNTIYF.

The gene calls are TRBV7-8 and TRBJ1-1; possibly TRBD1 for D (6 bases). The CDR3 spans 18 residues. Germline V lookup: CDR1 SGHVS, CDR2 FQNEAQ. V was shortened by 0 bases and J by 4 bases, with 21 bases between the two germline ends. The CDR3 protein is CASSLAVGGGVGGTEAFF. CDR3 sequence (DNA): TGTGCCAGCAGCTTAGCGGTTGGTGGGGGCGTGGGGGGCACTGAAGCTTTCTTT.

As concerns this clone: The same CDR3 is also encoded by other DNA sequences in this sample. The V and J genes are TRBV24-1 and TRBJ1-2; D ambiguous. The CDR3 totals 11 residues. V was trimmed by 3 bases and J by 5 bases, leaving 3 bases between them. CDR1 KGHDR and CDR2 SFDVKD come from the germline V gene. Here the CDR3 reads CATSDPYGYTF. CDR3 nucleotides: TGTGCCACCAGTGATCCGTATGGCTACACCTTC.

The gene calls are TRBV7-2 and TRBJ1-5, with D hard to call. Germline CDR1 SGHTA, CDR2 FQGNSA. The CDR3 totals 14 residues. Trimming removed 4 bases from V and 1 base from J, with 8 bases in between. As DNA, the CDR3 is TGTGCCAGCAGCTCCCCGGGGAGCAATCAGCCCCAGCATTTT. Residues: CASSSPGSNQPQHF.

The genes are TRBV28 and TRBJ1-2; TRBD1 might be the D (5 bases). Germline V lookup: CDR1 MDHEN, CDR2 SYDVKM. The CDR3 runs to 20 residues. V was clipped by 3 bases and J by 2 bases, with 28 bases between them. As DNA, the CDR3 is TGTGCCAGCAGTTTTACTCCTGTTGCCCGAATCGACCCAGGGAACTATGGCTACACCTTC. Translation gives CASSFTPVARIDPGNYGYTF.

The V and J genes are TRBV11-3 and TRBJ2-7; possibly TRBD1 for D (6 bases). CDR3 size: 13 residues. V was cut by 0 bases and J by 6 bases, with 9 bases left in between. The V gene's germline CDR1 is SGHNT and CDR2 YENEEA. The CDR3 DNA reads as TGTGCCAGCAGCTTAGATCAGGGGCGCGAGCAGTACTTC. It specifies CASSLDQGREQYF.

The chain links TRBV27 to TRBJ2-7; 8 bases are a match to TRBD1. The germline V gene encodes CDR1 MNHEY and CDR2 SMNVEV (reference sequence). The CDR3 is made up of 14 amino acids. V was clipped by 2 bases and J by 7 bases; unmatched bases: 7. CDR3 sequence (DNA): TGTGCCAGCAGTTTAGGACAGGGATATAGGGAGCAGTACTTC. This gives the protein CASSLGQGYREQYF.

CDR3 nucleotide sequence: TGTGCCAGTAGTAGCAGACCCTATAGCAAGGGTTTGAACACCGGGGAGCTGTTTTTT. Its translation: CASSSRPYSKGLNTGELFF. This chain links TRBV19 with TRBJ2-2, with D hard to call. Germline V gene sequence: CDR1 LNHDA, CDR2 SQIVND (reference sequence). The CDR3 extends over 19 amino acids. Trimming took 4 bases from V and 1 from J, leaving 22 bases between them. The entire variable domain, with the rest obtained from reference TRBV19 and TRBJ2-2, is as follows: DGGITQSPKYLFRKEGQNVTLSCEQNLNHDAMYWYRQDPGQGLRLIYYSQIVNDFQKGDIAEGYSVSREKKESFPLTVTSAQKNPTAFYLCASSSRPYSKGLNTGELFFGEGSRLTVL.

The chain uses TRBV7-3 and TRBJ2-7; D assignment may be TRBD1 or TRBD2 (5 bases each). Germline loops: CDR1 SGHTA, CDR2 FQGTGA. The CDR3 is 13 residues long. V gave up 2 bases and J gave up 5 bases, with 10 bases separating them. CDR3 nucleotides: TGTGCCAGCAGCTTAGGCAGGGACCACGAGCAGTACTTC. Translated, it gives CASSLGRDHEQYF.

The CDR3 here is CASSQAETGLYGYTF. In nucleotides, the CDR3 is TGTGCCAGCTCACAGGCTGAGACAGGGCTTTATGGCTACACCTTC. This chain uses TRBV18 with TRBJ1-2, with 7 bases fitting TRBD1. The germline V gene encodes CDR1 KGHSH and CDR2 LQKENI. CDR3 length equals 15 residues. The trim removed 4 bases at V and 5 bases at J, leaving 10 bases unmatched.

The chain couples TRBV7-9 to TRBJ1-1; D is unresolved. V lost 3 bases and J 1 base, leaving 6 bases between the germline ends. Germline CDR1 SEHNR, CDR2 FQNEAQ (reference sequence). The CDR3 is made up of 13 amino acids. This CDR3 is CASSFSGNTEAFF. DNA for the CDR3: TGTGCCAGCAGCTTCTCGGGGAACACTGAAGCTTTCTTT.